The text below deals with one T cell receptor beta chain. Between the trimmed V and J ends, which lost 4 bases and 2 bases, there was a span of 6 bases. Germline V gene data show CDR1 as MNHEY and CDR2 as SVGAGI. The CDR3 runs 13 residues. The sample belongs to a study of cytomegalovirus exposure and HLA in healthy donors. About the research overall: Researchers found that 81% of 350 to 500 genotyped donors fell within the Caucasian-associated ancestry cluster.

The PCR employed 60 Vbeta primers together with 13 Jbeta primers. Generated by immunoSEQ multiplex PCR, the TCRdb table keeps only in-frame clones and is missing some. The top ten hold about 11% of the sample, which has roughly 150,000 clones, about 75% seen once. Every donor was a healthy person donating bone marrow. J is TRBJ2-1 and V is TRBV6-5; D possibly corresponds to TRBD2 (5 bases). Specimen: PBMCs. This sequence originates from a man aged 18 to 30 in good health and CMV-seropositive. CDR3 nucleotides: TGTGCCAGCAGTTTGACTACCTACAATGAGCAGTTCTTC. This gives the protein CASSLTTYNEQFF.